This T cell receptor beta chain was retrieved from a study of blood T cell repertoires in COVID-19. Background on the study: The United States, Italy and Spain provided the acute and convalescent COVID-19 samples.

In the original processing: Reference gene primer amplification in the assay estimated nucleated cell counts. Using immunoSEQ multiplex PCR, the repertoire was profiled, and TCRdb retains in-frame clones only, with some absent. The DNA gave D and trimming, while V, J and clone size come from that table. The repertoire holds 130,000 to 150,000 clones, with around four fifths as singletons. This clone was counted only a few times. The sequence was obtained from a human donor in a cohort sampled during active COVID-19. The source material was peripheral blood.

CDR3 protein: CASSQQPPGQGARYSPLHF. CDR3 DNA: TGTGCCAGCAGCCAACAACCCCCGGGACAGGGGGCGAGGTATTCACCCCTCCACTTT. The chain recombines TRBV7-2 with TRBJ1-6; 12 bases agree with TRBD1. Looked up from germline, CDR1 is SGHTA and CDR2 is FQGNSA. There are 19 residues in the CDR3. V gave up 5 bases and J gave up 8 bases; unmatched junction bases: 16. Supplemented by reference TRBV7-2 and TRBJ1-6, the full variable domain reads GAGVSQSPSNKVTEKGKDVELRCDPISGHTALYWYRQSLGQGLEFLIYFQGNSAPDKSGLPSDRFSAERTGGSVSTLTIQRTQQEDSAVYLCASSQQPPGQGARYSPLHFGNGTRLTVT.